Listed below are T cell receptor beta chains from one sample, sequenced in a study of blood T cell repertoires in COVID-19. Sequenced by immunoSEQ multiplex PCR; TCRdb stores in-frame clones only, minus some. The table records 250,000 or so clones, roughly 83% of them present only once. Sequencing was done on a sample of peripheral blood. The source of these receptors is a man older than 75 with acute or convalescent COVID-19. The CDR3 runs from the conserved cysteine through the conserved F or W. The D gene is left open where the match is weak. The size field is filled for only some rows; it gives once, few, many or a size class.

cdr3_nt: TGTGCCAGCAGCAAAGGACACGAGACTAGGAGGCGCAATGAGCAGTTCTTC; cdr3_aa: CASSKGHETRRRNEQFF; v_call: TRBV21-1; d_call: NA; j_call: TRBJ2-1; clone_size: NA
cdr3_nt: TGTGCCAGCAGCTGGGGCGGGGGGCAAACTGAAGCTTTCTTT; cdr3_aa: CASSWGGGQTEAFF; v_call: TRBV5-5; d_call: NA; j_call: TRBJ1-1; clone_size: once
cdr3_nt: TGTGCCAGCAGCTTAGTAGGGGGGGCGTTGGGCACTGAAGCTTTCTTT; cdr3_aa: CASSLVGGALGTEAFF; v_call: TRBV7-9; d_call: NA; j_call: TRBJ1-1; clone_size: NA
cdr3_nt: TGTGCCAGCTCACCGGCACAGGGGGCCAGCACTGAAGCTTTCTTT; cdr3_aa: CASSPAQGASTEAFF; v_call: TRBV18; d_call: TRBD1; j_call: TRBJ1-1; clone_size: NA
cdr3_nt: TGTGCCAGCAGTGAATTAGCGGGAGGCTATGGCTACACCTTC; cdr3_aa: CASSELAGGYGYTF; v_call: TRBV6-1; d_call: NA; j_call: TRBJ1-2; clone_size: NA
cdr3_nt: TGTGCCAGCAGTTTTCCCCGGGACAGGTCATCGGATACGCAGTATTTT; cdr3_aa: CASSFPRDRSSDTQYF; v_call: TRBV2; d_call: TRBD1; j_call: TRBJ2-3; clone_size: NA
cdr3_nt: TGCGCCAGCAGCCCTCCGACAGGGGCAGGCTATGGCTACACCTTC; cdr3_aa: CASSPPTGAGYGYTF; v_call: TRBV5-1; d_call: TRBD1; j_call: TRBJ1-2; clone_size: NA
cdr3_nt: TGCAGTGCTACGTCAGGGCACGAGCAGTACTTC; cdr3_aa: CSATSGHEQYF; v_call: TRBV20-1; d_call: NA; j_call: TRBJ2-7; clone_size: many
cdr3_nt: TGTGCCAGCAGTTTTTCAGGACAGGGGTTCGATCAGCCCCAGCATTTT; cdr3_aa: CASSFSGQGFDQPQHF; v_call: TRBV28; d_call: TRBD1; j_call: TRBJ1-5; clone_size: NA
cdr3_nt: TGTGCCCAATCTATGAACTATGGCTACACCTTC; cdr3_aa: CAQSMNYGYTF; v_call: TRBV30; d_call: NA; j_call: TRBJ1-2; clone_size: NA
cdr3_nt: TGTGCCAGCTCACCACCGTGGACAGGGGGCTATGGCTACACCTTC; cdr3_aa: CASSPPWTGGYGYTF; v_call: TRBV18; d_call: TRBD1; j_call: TRBJ1-2; clone_size: once
cdr3_nt: TGTGCCAGCAGCCCCACAGGGAACACTGAAGCTTTCTTT; cdr3_aa: CASSPTGNTEAFF; v_call: TRBV9; d_call: NA; j_call: TRBJ1-1; clone_size: NA
cdr3_nt: TGTGCCAGCAGTTCCTTACAGGGGATCTATGGCTACACCTTC; cdr3_aa: CASSSLQGIYGYTF; v_call: TRBV27; d_call: TRBD1; j_call: TRBJ1-2; clone_size: NA